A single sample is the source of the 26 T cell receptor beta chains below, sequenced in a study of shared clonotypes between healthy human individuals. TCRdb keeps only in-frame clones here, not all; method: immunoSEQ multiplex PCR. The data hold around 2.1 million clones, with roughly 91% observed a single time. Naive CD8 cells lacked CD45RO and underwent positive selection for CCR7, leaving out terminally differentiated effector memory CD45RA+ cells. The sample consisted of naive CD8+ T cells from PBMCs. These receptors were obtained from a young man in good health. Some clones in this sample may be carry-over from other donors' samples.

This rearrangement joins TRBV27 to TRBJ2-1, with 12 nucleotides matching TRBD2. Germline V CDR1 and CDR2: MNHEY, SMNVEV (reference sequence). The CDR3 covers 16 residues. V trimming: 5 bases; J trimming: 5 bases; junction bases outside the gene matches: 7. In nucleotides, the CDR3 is TGTGCCAGCAGTCACCCCTGGACTAGCGGGAACAATGAGCAGTTCTTC. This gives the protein CASSHPWTSGNNEQFF.

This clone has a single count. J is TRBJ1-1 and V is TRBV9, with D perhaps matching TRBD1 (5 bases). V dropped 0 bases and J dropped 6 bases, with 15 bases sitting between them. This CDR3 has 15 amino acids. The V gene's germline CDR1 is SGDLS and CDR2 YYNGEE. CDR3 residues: CASSVGPGSGPEAFF. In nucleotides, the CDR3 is TGTGCCAGCAGCGTAGGTCCAGGGAGTGGGCCTGAAGCTTTCTTT.

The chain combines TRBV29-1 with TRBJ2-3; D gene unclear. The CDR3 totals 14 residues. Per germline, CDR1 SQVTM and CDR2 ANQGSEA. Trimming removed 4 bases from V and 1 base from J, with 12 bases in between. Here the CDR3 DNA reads TGCAGCGTTGGGCGAGATCTAGGCACAGATACGCAGTATTTT. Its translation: CSVGRDLGTDTQYF.

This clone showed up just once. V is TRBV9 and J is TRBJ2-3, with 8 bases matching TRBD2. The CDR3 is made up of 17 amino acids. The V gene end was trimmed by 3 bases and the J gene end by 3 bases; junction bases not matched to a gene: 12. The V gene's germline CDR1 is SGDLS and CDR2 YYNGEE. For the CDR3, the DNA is TGTGCCAGCAGCGGCAAAGCCCCCGGGGGGGCGACAGATACGCAGTATTTT. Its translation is CASSGKAPGGATDTQYF.

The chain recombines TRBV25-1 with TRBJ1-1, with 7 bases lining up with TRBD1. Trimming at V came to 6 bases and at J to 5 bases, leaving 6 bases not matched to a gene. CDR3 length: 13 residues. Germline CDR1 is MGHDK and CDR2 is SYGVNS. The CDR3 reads CASSIQGSTEAFF. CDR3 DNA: TGTGCCAGCAGCATACAGGGGAGTACTGAAGCTTTCTTT.

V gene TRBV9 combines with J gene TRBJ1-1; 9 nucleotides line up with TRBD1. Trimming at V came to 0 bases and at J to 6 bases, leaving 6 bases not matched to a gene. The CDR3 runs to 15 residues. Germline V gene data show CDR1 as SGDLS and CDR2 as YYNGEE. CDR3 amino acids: CASSVVGTGFSEAFF. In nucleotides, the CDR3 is TGTGCCAGCAGCGTAGTCGGGACAGGGTTTTCTGAAGCTTTCTTT.

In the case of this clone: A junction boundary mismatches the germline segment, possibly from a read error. CDR3 in DNA: TGTGCCAGCAGCCTAGGACCGATCTATGGCTACACCTTC. Residues: CASSLGPIYGYTF. The chain has TRBV13 and TRBJ1-2; D is unclear. CDR3 length equals 13 residues. Germline values: CDR1 PRHDT, CDR2 FYEKMQ (reference sequence).

The CDR3 bases are TGTGCCATCAGTGAGTCGGGACCTTACGAGCAGTACTTC. As protein: CAISESGPYEQYF. V and J are TRBV10-3 and TRBJ2-7; either TRBD1 or TRBD2 may fit D (5 bases each). This CDR3 has 13 amino acids. Germline V CDR1 and CDR2: ENHRY, SYGVKD. Trimming took 0 bases from V and 4 from J, leaving 7 bases between them.

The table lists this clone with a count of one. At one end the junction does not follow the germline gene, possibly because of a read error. CDR3 protein: CASSLGGHSYEQYF. Written as DNA, the CDR3 is TGTGCCAGCAGCCTAGGTGGGCACTCCTACGAGCAGTACTTC. The chain combines TRBV13 with TRBJ2-7; D call uncertain. The CDR3 has 14 amino acids. Germline V lookup: CDR1 PRHDT, CDR2 FYEKMQ (reference sequence).

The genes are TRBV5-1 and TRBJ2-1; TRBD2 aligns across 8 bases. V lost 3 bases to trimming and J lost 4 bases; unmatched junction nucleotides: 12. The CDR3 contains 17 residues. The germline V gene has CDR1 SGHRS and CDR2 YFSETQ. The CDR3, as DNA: TGCGCCAGCAGCTCCCAAGGGCCTAGCGGGTATTACAATGAGCAGTTCTTC. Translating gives CASSSQGPSGYYNEQFF.

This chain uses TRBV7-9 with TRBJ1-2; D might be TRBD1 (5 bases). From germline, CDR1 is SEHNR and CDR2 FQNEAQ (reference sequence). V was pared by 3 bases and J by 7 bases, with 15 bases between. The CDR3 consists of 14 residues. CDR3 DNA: TGTGCCAGCAGCTTGACGCTATGGACATTTGGCTACACCTTC. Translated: CASSLTLWTFGYTF.

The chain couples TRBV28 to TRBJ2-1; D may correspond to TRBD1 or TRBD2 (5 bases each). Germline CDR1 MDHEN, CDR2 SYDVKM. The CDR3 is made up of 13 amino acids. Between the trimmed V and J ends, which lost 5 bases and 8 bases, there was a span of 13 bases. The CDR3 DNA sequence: TGTGCCAGCAGTCCCGACCGGGACCATGAGCAGTTCTTC. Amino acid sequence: CASSPDRDHEQFF.

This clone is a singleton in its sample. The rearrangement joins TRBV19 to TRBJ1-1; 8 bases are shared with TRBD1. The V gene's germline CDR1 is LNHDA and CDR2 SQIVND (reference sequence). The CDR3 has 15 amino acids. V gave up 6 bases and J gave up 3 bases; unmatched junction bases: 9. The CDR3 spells CASRTQGAGDTEAFF. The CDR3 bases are TGTGCCAGTAGAACTCAGGGGGCCGGGGACACTGAAGCTTTCTTT.

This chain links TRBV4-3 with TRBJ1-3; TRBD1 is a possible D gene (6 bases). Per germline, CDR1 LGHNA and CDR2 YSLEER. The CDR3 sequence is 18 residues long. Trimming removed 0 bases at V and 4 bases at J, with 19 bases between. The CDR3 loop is CASSQEAGRGEEGNTIYF. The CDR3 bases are TGCGCCAGCAGCCAAGAGGCAGGCAGGGGAGAGGAAGGAAACACCATATATTTT.

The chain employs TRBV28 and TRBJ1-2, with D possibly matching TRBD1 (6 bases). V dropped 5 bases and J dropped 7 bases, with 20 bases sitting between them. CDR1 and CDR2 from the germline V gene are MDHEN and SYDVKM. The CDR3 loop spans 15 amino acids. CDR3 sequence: CASSSPGEGGGGYTF. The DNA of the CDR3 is TGTGCCAGCAGTAGCCCAGGGGAAGGTGGTGGTGGCTACACCTTC.

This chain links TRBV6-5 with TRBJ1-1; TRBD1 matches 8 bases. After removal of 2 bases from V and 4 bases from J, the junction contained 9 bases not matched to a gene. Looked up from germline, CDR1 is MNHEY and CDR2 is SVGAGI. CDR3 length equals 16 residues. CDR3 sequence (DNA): TGTGCCAGCAGTTACACCATGACAGGGGTGGGCACTGAAGCTTTCTTT. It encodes CASSYTMTGVGTEAFF.

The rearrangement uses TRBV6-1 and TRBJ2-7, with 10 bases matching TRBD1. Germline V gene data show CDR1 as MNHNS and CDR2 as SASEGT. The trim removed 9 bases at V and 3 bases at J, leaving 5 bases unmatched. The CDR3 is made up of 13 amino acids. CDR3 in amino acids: CASTGTGVYEQYF. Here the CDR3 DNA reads TGTGCCAGTACCGGGACAGGGGTCTACGAGCAGTACTTC.

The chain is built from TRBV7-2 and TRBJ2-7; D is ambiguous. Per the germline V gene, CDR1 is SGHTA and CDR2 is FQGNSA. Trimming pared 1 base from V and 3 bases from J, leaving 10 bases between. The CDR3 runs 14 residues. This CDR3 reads CASSLGDWIYEQYF. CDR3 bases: TGTGCCAGCAGCTTAGGGGATTGGATCTACGAGCAGTACTTC.

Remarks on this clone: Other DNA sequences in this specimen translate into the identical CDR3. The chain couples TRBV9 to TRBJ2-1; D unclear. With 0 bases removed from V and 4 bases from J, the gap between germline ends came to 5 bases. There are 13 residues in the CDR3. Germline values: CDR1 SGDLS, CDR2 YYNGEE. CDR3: CASSVADYNEQFF. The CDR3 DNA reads TGTGCCAGCAGCGTAGCTGATTACAATGAGCAGTTCTTC.

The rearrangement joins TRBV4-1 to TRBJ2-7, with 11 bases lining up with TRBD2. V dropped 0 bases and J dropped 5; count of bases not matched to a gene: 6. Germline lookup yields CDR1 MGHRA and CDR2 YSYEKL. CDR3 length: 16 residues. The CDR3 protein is CASSQDPGLADDEQYF. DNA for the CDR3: TGCGCCAGCAGCCAAGACCCGGGACTAGCGGATGACGAGCAGTACTTC.

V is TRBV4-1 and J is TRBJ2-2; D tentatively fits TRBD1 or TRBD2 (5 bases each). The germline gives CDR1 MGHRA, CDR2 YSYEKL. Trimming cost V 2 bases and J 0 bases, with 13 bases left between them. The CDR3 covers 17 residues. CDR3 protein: CASSQIRRDPNTGELFF. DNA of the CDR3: TGCGCCAGCAGCCAAATCAGAAGGGACCCGAACACCGGGGAGCTGTTTTTT.

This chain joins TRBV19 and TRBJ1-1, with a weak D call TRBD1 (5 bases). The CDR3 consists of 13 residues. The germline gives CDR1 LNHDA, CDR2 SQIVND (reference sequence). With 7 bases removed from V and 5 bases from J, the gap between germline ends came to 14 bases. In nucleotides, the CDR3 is TGTGCCAGTACCCCTTACGGGGGGACTGAAGCTTTCTTT. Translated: CASTPYGGTEAFF.

CDR3 protein: CAISYQEAGSYNEQFF. DNA for the CDR3: TGTGCCATCAGTTACCAAGAAGCGGGCTCCTACAATGAGCAGTTCTTC. The chain recombines TRBV10-3 with TRBJ2-1; D might be TRBD2 (6 bases). CDR3 length: 16 residues. Germline V CDR1 and CDR2: ENHRY, SYGVKD. The V and J ends lost 5 bases and 0 bases respectively, with 14 bases between them.

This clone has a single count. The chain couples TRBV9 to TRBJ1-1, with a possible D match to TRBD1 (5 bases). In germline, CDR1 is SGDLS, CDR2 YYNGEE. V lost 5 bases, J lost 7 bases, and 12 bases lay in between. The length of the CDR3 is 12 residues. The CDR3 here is CASRPVGGEAFF. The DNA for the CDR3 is TGTGCCAGCAGGCCGGTCGGGGGTGAAGCTTTCTTT.

This chain's CDR3 is CAWNGQTTYEQYF. The CDR3 DNA reads TGTGCCTGGAATGGACAGACAACCTACGAGCAGTACTTC. The chain has TRBV30 and TRBJ2-7, with D possibly matching TRBD1 (6 bases). CDR3 length equals 13 residues. V lost 4 bases to trimming and J lost 2 bases, with 12 bases between them. From germline, CDR1 is GTSNPN and CDR2 SVGIG (reference sequence). The full variable domain, with the rest looked up from reference TRBV30 and TRBJ2-7, is SQTIHQWPATLVQPVGSPLSLECTVEGTSNPNLYWYRQAAGRGLQLLFYSVGIGQISSEVPQNLSASRPQDRQFILSSKKLLLSDSGFYLCAWNGQTTYEQYFGPGTRLTVT.

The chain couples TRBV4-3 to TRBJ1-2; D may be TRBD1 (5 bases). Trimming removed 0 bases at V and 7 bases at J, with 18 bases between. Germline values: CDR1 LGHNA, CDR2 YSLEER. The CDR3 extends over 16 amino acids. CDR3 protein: CASSQDLGQTGFGYTF. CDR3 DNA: TGCGCCAGCAGCCAAGATTTGGGGCAAACAGGATTTGGCTACACCTTC.